This T cell receptor beta chain appears in the sequencing data of a study of cytomegalovirus exposure and HLA in healthy donors. Background on the study: In an earlier analysis, 90 million to 130 million unique TCR beta sequences were found from approximately 190 million T cells.

The study sampled nominally healthy donors, though unrecorded immune exposures were likely. The PCR had 60 Vbeta and 13 Jbeta primers. Generated by immunoSEQ multiplex PCR, the TCRdb table keeps only in-frame clones and is missing some. The data hold about 77,000 clones, with approximately 80% observed a single time. Per the germline V gene, CDR1 is SGHTS and CDR2 is YDEGEE. The V segment lost 4 bases and the J segment 6 bases; nucleotides outside the gene matches: 3. The CDR3 is made up of 13 amino acids. Study conclusions and caveats: A cluster of highly shared sequence variants was likely a sequencing artifact.

As regards this clone: Its cognate antigen is unknown.

Specimen: PBMCs. The chain uses TRBV5-8 and TRBJ2-2; the match to TRBD1 covers 7 bases. The TCR comes from a man in his forties in good health and CMV-seronegative. The CDR3 here is CASSRQGPGELFF. As DNA, the CDR3 is TGTGCCAGCAGCCGACAGGGACCCGGGGAGCTGTTTTTT.